The clone carrying this T cell receptor beta chain was detected only a few times. Its cognate antigen is unknown. Generated by immunoSEQ multiplex PCR, the TCRdb table keeps only in-frame clones and is missing some. The sample carries roughly 2,500,000 clones, over 85% recorded once. The sample originates from a study of shared clonotypes between healthy human individuals. Study summary: Donors had three CD4 naive, three CD4 memory, two CD8 naive and one CD8 memory plate apiece. Study-level points and caveats: Non-shared clonotypes showed lower generation probabilities than clonotypes common to all four donors.

Germline values: CDR1 LNHDA, CDR2 SQIVND (reference sequence). There are 16 residues in the CDR3. V lost 7 bases, J lost 8 bases, and 14 bases stayed unmatched. The chain uses TRBV19 and TRBJ2-1, with 10 bases identical to TRBD2. This sequence was found in a man aged 18 to 30 in good health. Some clones in this sample may be carry-over from other donors' samples. Sequences were obtained from naive CD4+ T cells from PBMCs. As for subset: CD45RA+ positively selected. This chain's CDR3 is CASTVSGSGRADEQFF. DNA for the CDR3: TGTGCCAGTACCGTAAGTGGGAGCGGGAGGGCCGATGAGCAGTTCTTC.